These T cell receptor beta chains were read from a single sample in a study of beta chain features in type 1 diabetes. Only in-frame clones appear in the TCRdb table, and some are missing; sequencing was by immunoSEQ multiplex PCR. This sample has 600,000 to 750,000 clones, with under 15% found just once. Sequencing input: naive CD4+ T cells from blood. The receptors were sampled from a man aged 25 to 40 with type 1 diabetes. Both conserved end residues are part of each CDR3. D genes are given only for firm matches. Clone size is given for some rows only: seen once, a few or many times, or a class if the clone is expanded.

v_gene	abundance	d_gene	j_gene	CDR3aa	CDR3nt
TRBV7-2	few	.	TRBJ1-5	CASRSGYGQPQHF	TGTGCCAGCAGATCGGGGTACGGTCAGCCCCAGCATTTT
TRBV7-9	.	.	TRBJ2-5	CASSLGRPTRETQYF	TGTGCCAGCAGCTTAGGGCGACCCACACGGGAGACCCAGTACTTC
TRBV28	few	TRBD1	TRBJ1-3	CASREGTGRGGNTIYF	TGTGCCAGCAGAGAGGGGACAGGGAGAGGTGGAAACACCATATATTTT
TRBV19	few	.	TRBJ1-2	CASSRDRGANYGYTF	TGTGCCAGTAGTAGGGACCGAGGGGCCAACTATGGCTACACCTTC
TRBV6-5	few	.	TRBJ1-5	CASSGGQGNQPQHF	TGTGCCAGCAGTGGGGGGCAGGGGAATCAGCCCCAGCATTTT
TRBV7-9	.	.	TRBJ2-3	CASSLLDLYTDTQYF	TGTGCCAGCAGCTTATTGGACCTTTACACAGATACGCAGTATTTT
TRBV19	.	.	TRBJ1-5	CASNLDLSNQPQHF	TGTGCCAGTAACCTGGACCTTAGCAATCAGCCCCAGCATTTT
TRBV10-3	few	.	TRBJ2-1	CAISEEADWGNEQFF	TGTGCCATCAGTGAGGAGGCTGACTGGGGCAATGAGCAGTTCTTC
TRBV29-1	few	.	TRBJ2-7	CSVWWQGTYEQYF	TGCAGCGTTTGGTGGCAGGGAACCTACGAGCAGTACTTC
TRBV15	few	TRBD1	TRBJ1-2	CATTPGRDRGLGGYGYTF	TGTGCCACGACCCCCGGCCGGGACAGGGGGCTCGGAGGCTATGGCTACACCTTC
TRBV10-2	.	TRBD1	TRBJ1-5	CASSEAAGGYNQPQHF	TGCGCCAGCAGTGAGGCGGCAGGGGGCTATAATCAGCCCCAGCATTTT
TRBV7-8	.	TRBD1	TRBJ2-5	CASSWGQLRETQYF	TGTGCCAGCAGCTGGGGACAGCTCCGGGAGACCCAGTACTTC
TRBV6-5	.	TRBD2	TRBJ2-7	CASSSGTGGLEQYF	TGTGCCAGCAGTTCCGGGACGGGAGGTTTGGAGCAGTACTTC
TRBV7-9	.	.	TRBJ1-6	CASSLEIGNSPLHF	TGTGCCAGCAGCTTAGAGATAGGAAATTCACCCCTCCACTTT
TRBV18	.	.	TRBJ1-2	CASSPIQVHYGYTF	TGTGCCAGCTCACCTATACAGGTCCATTATGGCTACACCTTC
TRBV9	few	.	TRBJ2-2	CASSSLTGALNTGELFF	TGTGCCAGCAGCTCGCTGACAGGCGCCCTGAACACCGGGGAGCTGTTTTTT
TRBV2	.	TRBD2	TRBJ2-5	CASSGGTSGALQETQYF	TGTGCCAGCAGTGGTGGGACTAGCGGGGCGCTCCAAGAGACCCAGTACTTC
TRBV7-9	.	TRBD2	TRBJ2-2	CASSPGASGTGELFF	TGTGCCAGCAGCCCTGGGGCTAGCGGCACCGGGGAGCTGTTTTTT
TRBV4-3	.	TRBD1	TRBJ1-5	CASSQDWGGGGQPQHF	TGCGCCAGCAGCCAAGATTGGGGAGGGGGCGGCCAGCCCCAGCATTTT
TRBV2	.	.	TRBJ2-7	CASRRGASSYEQYF	TGTGCCAGCAGAAGGGGTGCTAGCTCCTACGAGCAGTACTTC
TRBV5-8	.	.	TRBJ2-3	CARDRGRIETQYF	TGTGCCAGAGACAGAGGAAGGATAGAGACGCAGTATTTT
TRBV7-2	few	TRBD1	TRBJ1-2	CASSPRDRPNYGYTF	TGTGCCAGCAGCCCACGGGACAGACCTAACTATGGCTACACCTTC
TRBV10-3	few	TRBD1	TRBJ1-6	CAIRRTGDMDSPLHF	TGTGCCATCCGTCGGACAGGGGATATGGATTCACCCCTCCACTTT
TRBV15	.	.	TRBJ1-2	CATSRDQSRWTNYGYTF	TGTGCCACCAGCAGAGATCAAAGTCGGTGGACTAACTATGGCTACACCTTC
TRBV11-2	.	.	TRBJ1-2	CASSEGSNYGYTF	TGTGCCAGCAGCGAGGGGAGTAACTATGGCTACACCTTC
TRBV28	.	.	TRBJ1-5	CASSFGGSQPQHF	TGTGCCAGCAGTTTTGGAGGGTCCCAGCCCCAGCATTTT
TRBV27	.	TRBD2	TRBJ2-3	CATNLAGMVSTDTQYF	TGTGCCACCAACTTAGCGGGGATGGTAAGCACAGATACGCAGTATTTT
TRBV7-8	.	.	TRBJ2-7	CASSPGRGLLSYEQYF	TGTGCCAGCAGCCCTGGGCGGGGACTGCTCTCCTACGAGCAGTACTTC
TRBV10-3	few	.	TRBJ2-3	CAINSPTDTQYF	TGTGCCATCAATAGCCCCACAGATACGCAGTATTTT
TRBV5-1	.	.	TRBJ2-7	CASSFDGTSYEQYF	TGCGCCAGCAGCTTTGACGGGACCTCCTACGAGCAGTACTTC
TRBV18	.	TRBD1	TRBJ2-1	CASSAPGQGRNEQFF	TGTGCCAGCTCCGCACCGGGACAGGGGAGGAATGAGCAGTTCTTC
TRBV7-9	.	.	TRBJ2-2	CASSLGWSEPGELFF	TGTGCCAGCAGCTTAGGATGGTCGGAACCCGGGGAGCTGTTTTTT
TRBV28	.	TRBD2	TRBJ2-5	CASSLAGVEETQYF	TGTGCCAGCAGTTTAGCGGGGGTTGAGGAGACCCAGTACTTC
TRBV7-9	few	TRBD1	TRBJ1-4	CASSSGTGNEKLFF	TGTGCCAGCAGTTCCGGGACAGGGAATGAAAAACTGTTTTTT
TRBV19	few	.	TRBJ2-5	CASSIVGRQETQYF	TGTGCCAGTAGTATAGTAGGGCGACAAGAGACCCAGTACTTC
TRBV20-1	few	TRBD1	TRBJ2-7	CSAWDRLEQYF	TGCAGTGCATGGGACAGGCTCGAGCAGTACTTC
TRBV29-1	.	.	TRBJ2-7	CSVEIPGVSFLEQYF	TGCAGCGTCGAAATCCCGGGGGTAAGCTTCCTCGAGCAGTACTTC
TRBV2	.	.	TRBJ2-5	CASSRQWAETQYF	TGTGCCAGCAGCCGACAATGGGCAGAGACCCAGTACTTC
TRBV29-1	few	.	TRBJ2-2	CSVDSNTGELFF	TGCAGCGTGGACAGCAACACCGGGGAGCTGTTTTTT
TRBV5-1	few	.	TRBJ2-7	CASSLTSNSYEQYF	TGCGCCAGCAGCTTGACCTCAAACTCCTACGAGCAGTACTTC
TRBV28	few	TRBD2	TRBJ2-3	CASYTAGGPEDTQYF	TGTGCCAGCTACACAGCGGGGGGGCCGGAAGATACGCAGTATTTT
TRBV9	few	TRBD2	TRBJ2-5	CASTRSGGYQETQYF	TGTGCCAGCACCCGGAGCGGGGGGTACCAAGAGACCCAGTACTTC
TRBV7-2	few	.	TRBJ2-1	CASSPGLGEENEQFF	TGTGCCAGCAGCCCGGGGCTAGGGGAGGAGAATGAGCAGTTCTTC
TRBV9	few	.	TRBJ2-1	CASSARGDNSYNEQFF	TGTGCCAGCAGCGCCAGAGGGGACAACTCCTACAATGAGCAGTTCTTC
TRBV7-9	.	TRBD1	TRBJ1-6	CASSFQGARTNSPLHF	TGTGCCAGCAGCTTCCAGGGGGCTCGAACTAATTCACCCCTCCACTTT
TRBV11-2	.	.	TRBJ2-1	CASSLSGPSKFF	TGTGCCAGCAGCTTATCGGGGCCCAGCAAGTTCTTC
TRBV9	.	.	TRBJ1-5	CASSAGRVNQPQHF	TGTGCCAGCAGCGCCGGACGGGTAAATCAGCCCCAGCATTTT
TRBV14	.	.	TRBJ2-3	CASSQDLSTDTQYF	TGTGCCAGCAGCCAAGATCTGAGCACAGATACGCAGTATTTT
TRBV7-9	.	.	TRBJ1-2	CAPSPRAIDYGYTF	TGTGCCCCCTCCCCGAGGGCGATTGACTATGGCTACACCTTC
TRBV5-6	few	.	TRBJ2-3	CASSLESTDTQYF	TGTGCCAGCAGCTTGGAGAGCACAGATACGCAGTATTTT
TRBV28	.	.	TRBJ2-2	CASSSPPTGINTGELFF	TGTGCCAGCAGTTCTCCCCCAACGGGGATAAACACCGGGGAGCTGTTTTTT
TRBV7-6	few	.	TRBJ2-7	CASSPNFRAGYEQYF	TGTGCCAGCAGCCCGAATTTTCGGGCAGGCTACGAGCAGTACTTC
TRBV29-1	few	TRBD1	TRBJ2-4	CSVLQGQGKNIQYF	TGCAGCGTTTTACAGGGACAGGGAAAAAACATTCAGTACTTC
TRBV7-2	.	.	TRBJ1-2	CASSLSEQGQGGYTF	TGTGCCAGCAGCTTAAGCGAGCAGGGGCAAGGTGGCTACACCTTC
TRBV6-6	.	TRBD1	TRBJ1-1	CAGTQGAGWEAEAFF	TGTGCCGGAACTCAGGGGGCCGGCTGGGAGGCTGAAGCTTTCTTT